One T cell receptor beta chain is described in this entry. The antigen is not known. Data came from immunoSEQ multiplex PCR; TCRdb stores just in-frame clones and leaves some out. The sample consists of around 140,000 clones, around 90% of them appearing once. CDR3 length: 16 amino acids. V gave up 1 base and J gave up 3 bases, with 13 bases separating them. Germline CDR1 is MDHEN and CDR2 is SYDVKM. The source of the sample is a study of T cell responses to AZD1222 COVID-19 vaccine. General observations from the study: CD4 TCRs linked to vaccination spanned spike, dominating at 160-218 and 743-854. Repertoire sampling occurred only after the peak T cell response. Spike-specific TCR breadth and depth were elevated following two AZD1222 doses. Seropositivity was recorded at baseline in only 6 or 7 AZD1222 recipients.

The receptor comes from an adult in good health. Specimen: peripheral blood, collected on day 0 of AZD1222 vaccination. J is TRBJ2-1 and V is TRBV28; D unclear. CDR3 in DNA: TGTGCCAGCAGTTTATCCGCCGAGACTTACTACAATGAGCAGTTCTTC. Protein sequence: CASSLSAETYYNEQFF.